This T cell receptor (beta chain) derives from a study of blood T cells in healthy people across ages. Overall study results and limits: The study found more naive CD4+ cells and higher diversity in long-lived than aged donors.

A J-beta primer mix and a sample-barcoded 5' primer were used in a second PCR of roughly 6 to 12 cycles. Unique molecular identifiers of 12 random nucleotides labeled each cDNA. A single record per CDR3 protein comes from TCRdb applying MiXCR to the 5' RACE reads. The repertoire holds 550,000 to 750,000 distinct CDR3 sequences, roughly 21% seen once, with approximately 3.7% in the top ten. The ends lost 2 bases at V and 2 bases at J; junction bases unmatched: 4. In germline, CDR1 is SQVTM, CDR2 ANQGSEA. The CDR3 extends over 15 amino acids. Healthy individuals of Caucasian origin from Russia, aged about 6 to 100, served as donors. Comment on this clonotype: Its antigen is as yet unknown.

The receptor comes from a man between 65 and 85 years old in good health. V usage is TRBV29-1 and J usage is TRBJ2-1; the match to TRBD1 covers 9 bases. Sequenced sample: blood. The CDR3: CSVETGQGPYNEQFF. The CDR3 DNA sequence: TGCAGCGTTGAAACGGGACAGGGACCCTACAATGAGCAGTTCTTC.